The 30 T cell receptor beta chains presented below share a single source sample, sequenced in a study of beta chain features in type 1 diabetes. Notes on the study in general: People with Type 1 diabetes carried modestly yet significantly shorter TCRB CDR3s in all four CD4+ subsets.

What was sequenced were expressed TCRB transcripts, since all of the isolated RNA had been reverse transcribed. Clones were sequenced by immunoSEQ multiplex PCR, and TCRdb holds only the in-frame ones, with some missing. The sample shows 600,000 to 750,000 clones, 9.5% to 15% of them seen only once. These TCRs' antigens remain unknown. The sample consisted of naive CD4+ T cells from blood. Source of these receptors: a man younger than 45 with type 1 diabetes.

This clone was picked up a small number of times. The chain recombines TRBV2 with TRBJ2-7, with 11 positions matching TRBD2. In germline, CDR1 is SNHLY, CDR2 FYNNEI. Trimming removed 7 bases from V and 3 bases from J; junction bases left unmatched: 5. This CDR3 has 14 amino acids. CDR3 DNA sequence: TGTGCCAGCACGCCGGGACTAGCGGACTACGAGCAGTACTTC. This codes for CASTPGLADYEQYF.

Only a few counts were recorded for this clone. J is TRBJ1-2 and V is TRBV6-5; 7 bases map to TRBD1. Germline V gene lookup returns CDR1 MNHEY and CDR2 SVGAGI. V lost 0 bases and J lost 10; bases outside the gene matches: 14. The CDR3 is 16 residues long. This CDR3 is CASSYSLLGTAWPYTF. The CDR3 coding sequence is TGTGCCAGCAGTTACTCCCTCCTAGGGACAGCGTGGCCCTACACCTTC.

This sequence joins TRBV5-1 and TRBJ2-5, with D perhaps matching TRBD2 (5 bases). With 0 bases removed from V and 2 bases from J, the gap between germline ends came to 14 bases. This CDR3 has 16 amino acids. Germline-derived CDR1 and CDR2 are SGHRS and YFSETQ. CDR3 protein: CASSLDGLFRQETQYF. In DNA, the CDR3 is TGCGCCAGCAGCTTGGACGGACTCTTTCGGCAAGAGACCCAGTACTTC.

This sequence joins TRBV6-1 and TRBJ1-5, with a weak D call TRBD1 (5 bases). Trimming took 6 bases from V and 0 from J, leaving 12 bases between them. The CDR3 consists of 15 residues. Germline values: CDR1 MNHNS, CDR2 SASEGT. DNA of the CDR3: TGTGCCAGCAGGGAGACAGTATATAGCAATCAGCCCCAGCATTTT. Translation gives CASRETVYSNQPQHF.

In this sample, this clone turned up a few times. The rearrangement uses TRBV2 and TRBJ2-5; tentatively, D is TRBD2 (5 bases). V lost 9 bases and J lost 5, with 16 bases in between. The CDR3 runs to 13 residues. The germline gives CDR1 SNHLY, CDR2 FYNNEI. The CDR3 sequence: CASGLASRETQYF. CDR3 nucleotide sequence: TGTGCCAGTGGACTTGCGTCGCGGGAGACCCAGTACTTC.

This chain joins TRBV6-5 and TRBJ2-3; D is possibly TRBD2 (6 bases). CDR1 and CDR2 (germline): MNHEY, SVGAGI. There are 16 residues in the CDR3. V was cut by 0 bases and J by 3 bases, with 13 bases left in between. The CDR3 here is CASSYSANGGTDTQYF. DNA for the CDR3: TGTGCCAGCAGTTACTCGGCCAACGGAGGGACAGATACGCAGTATTTT.

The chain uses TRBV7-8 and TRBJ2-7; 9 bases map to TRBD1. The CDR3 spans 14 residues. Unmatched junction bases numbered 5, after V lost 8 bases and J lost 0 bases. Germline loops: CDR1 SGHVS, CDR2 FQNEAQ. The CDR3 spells CASSGTGSSYEQYF. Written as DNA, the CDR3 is TGTGCCAGCTCCGGGACAGGGAGCTCCTACGAGCAGTACTTC.

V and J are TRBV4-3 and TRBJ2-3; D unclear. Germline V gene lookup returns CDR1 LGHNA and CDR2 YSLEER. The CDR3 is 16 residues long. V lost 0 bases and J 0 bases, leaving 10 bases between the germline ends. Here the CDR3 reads CASSQESSRSTDTQYF. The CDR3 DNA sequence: TGCGCCAGCAGCCAAGAATCAAGCCGAAGCACAGATACGCAGTATTTT.

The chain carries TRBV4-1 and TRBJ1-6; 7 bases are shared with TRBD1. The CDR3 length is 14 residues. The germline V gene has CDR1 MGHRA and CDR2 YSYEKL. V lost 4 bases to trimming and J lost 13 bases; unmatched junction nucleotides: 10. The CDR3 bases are TGCGCCAGCAGCCCAGGGACAGAAGAGACCCCCCTCCACTTT. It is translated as CASSPGTEETPLHF.

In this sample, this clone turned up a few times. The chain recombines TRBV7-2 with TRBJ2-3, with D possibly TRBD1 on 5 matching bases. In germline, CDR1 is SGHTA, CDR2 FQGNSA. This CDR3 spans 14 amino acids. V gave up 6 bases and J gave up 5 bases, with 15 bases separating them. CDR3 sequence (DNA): TGTGCCAGCAGTCCCAGTCAGGGAATAGATACGCAGTATTTT. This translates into CASSPSQGIDTQYF.

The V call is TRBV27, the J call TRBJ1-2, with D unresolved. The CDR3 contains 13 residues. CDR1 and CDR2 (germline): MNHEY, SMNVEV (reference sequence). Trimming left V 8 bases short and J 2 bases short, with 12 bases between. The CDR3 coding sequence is TGTGCCAGCGGCCTTCGAGAGAACTATGGCTACACCTTC. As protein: CASGLRENYGYTF.

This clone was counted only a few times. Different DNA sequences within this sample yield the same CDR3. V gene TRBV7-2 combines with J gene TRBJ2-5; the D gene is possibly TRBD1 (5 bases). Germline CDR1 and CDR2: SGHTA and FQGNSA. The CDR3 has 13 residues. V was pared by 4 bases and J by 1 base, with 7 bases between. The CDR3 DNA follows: TGTGCCAGCAGCTCTGGGGCCCAAGAGACCCAGTACTTC. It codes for CASSSGAQETQYF.

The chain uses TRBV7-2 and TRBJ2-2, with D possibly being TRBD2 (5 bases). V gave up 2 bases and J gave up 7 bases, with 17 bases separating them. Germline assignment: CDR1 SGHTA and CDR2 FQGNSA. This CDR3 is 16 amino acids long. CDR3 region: CASSLNPSSSGGELFF. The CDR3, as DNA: TGTGCCAGCAGCTTAAACCCTAGCTCCAGTGGCGGGGAGCTGTTTTTT.

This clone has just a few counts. The CDR3 spells CASRYTSDHNEQFF. The DNA of the CDR3 is TGCGCCAGCAGGTACACTAGCGACCACAATGAGCAGTTCTTC. The gene calls are TRBV5-1 and TRBJ2-1; 7 bases map to TRBD2. The trim removed 5 bases at V and 5 bases at J, leaving 7 bases unmatched. The V gene's germline CDR1 is SGHRS and CDR2 YFSETQ. The CDR3 consists of 14 residues.

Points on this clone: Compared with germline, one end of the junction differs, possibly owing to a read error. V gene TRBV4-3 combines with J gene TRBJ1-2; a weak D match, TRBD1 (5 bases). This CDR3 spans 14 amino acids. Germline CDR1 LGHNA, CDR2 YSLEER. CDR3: CAGRDSFSNYGYTF. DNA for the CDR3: TGCGCCGGCAGGGATTCTTTTAGCAACTATGGCTACACCTTC.

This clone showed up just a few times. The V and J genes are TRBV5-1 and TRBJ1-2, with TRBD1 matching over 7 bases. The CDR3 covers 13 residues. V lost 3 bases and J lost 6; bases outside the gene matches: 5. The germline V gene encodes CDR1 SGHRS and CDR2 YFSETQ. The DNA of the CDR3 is TGCGCCAGCAGCTCGGGGACAGAGGATGGCTACACCTTC. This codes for CASSSGTEDGYTF.

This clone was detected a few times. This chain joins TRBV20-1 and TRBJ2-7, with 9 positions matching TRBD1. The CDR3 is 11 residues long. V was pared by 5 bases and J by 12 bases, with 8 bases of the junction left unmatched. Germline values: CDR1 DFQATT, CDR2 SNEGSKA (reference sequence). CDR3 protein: CSAFRQGVWYF. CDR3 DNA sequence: TGCAGTGCTTTTCGACAGGGGGTCTGGTACTTC.

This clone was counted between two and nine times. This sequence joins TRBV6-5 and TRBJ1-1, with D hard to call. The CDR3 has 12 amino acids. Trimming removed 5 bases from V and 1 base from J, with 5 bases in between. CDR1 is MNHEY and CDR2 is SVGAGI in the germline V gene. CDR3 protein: CASSDPNTEAFF. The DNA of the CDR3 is TGTGCCAGCAGTGACCCGAACACTGAAGCTTTCTTT.

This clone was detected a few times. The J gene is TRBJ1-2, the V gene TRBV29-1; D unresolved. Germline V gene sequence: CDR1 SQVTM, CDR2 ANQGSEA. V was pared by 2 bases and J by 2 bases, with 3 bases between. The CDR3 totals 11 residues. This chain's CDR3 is CSVEPNYGYTF. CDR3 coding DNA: TGCAGCGTTGAACCGAACTATGGCTACACCTTC.

The CDR3, as DNA: TGTGCCACCAGCAGACAAGACAGGGGCAATCAGCCCCAGCATTTT. The encoded protein is CATSRQDRGNQPQHF. The V call is TRBV15, the J call TRBJ1-5, with TRBD1 matching 7 bases. The germline V gene encodes CDR1 LNHNV and CDR2 YYDKDF (reference sequence). The CDR3 runs 15 residues. Trimming cost V 2 bases and J 2 bases; bases outside gene matches: 3.

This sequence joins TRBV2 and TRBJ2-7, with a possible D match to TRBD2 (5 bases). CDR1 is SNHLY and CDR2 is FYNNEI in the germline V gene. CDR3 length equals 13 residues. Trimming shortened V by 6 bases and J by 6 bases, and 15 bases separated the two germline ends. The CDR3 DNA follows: TGTGCCAGCAGCCGACCGGGGATGGGCGAGCAGTACTTC. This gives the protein CASSRPGMGEQYF.

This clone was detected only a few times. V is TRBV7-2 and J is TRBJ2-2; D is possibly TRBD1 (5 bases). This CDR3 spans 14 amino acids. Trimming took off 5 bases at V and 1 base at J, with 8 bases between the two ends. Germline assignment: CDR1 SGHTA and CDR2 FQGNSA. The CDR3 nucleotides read TGTGCCAGCAGCGCGCAGGGGAACACCGGGGAGCTGTTTTTT. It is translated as CASSAQGNTGELFF.

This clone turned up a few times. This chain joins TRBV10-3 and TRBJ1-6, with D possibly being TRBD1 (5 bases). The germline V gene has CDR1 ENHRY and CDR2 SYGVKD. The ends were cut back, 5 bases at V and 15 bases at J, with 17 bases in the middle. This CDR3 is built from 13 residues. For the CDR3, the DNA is TGTGCCATCAGTCCCCGGGGTCGGGACTACCTCCACTTT. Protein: CAISPRGRDYLHF.

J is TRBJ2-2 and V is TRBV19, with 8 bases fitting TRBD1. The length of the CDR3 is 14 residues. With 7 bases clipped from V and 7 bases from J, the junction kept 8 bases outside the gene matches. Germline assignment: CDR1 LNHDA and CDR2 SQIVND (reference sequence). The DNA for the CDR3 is TGTGCCAGTACCCGGACAGGGCCGGGCGGGGAGCTGTTTTTT. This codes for CASTRTGPGGELFF.

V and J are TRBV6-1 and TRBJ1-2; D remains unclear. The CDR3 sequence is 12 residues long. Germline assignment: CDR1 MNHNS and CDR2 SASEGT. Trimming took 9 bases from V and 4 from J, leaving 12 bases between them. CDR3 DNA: TGTGCCAGTGAAGGACGGGTCTATGGCTACACCTTC. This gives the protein CASEGRVYGYTF.

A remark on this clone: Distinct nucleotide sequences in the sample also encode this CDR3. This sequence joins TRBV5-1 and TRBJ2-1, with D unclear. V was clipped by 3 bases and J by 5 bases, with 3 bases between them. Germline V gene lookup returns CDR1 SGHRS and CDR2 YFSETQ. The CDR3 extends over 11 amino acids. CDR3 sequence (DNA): TGCGCCAGCAGCTCAGACAATGAGCAGTTCTTC. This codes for CASSSDNEQFF. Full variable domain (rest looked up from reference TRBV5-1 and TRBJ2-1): KAGVTQTPRYLIKTRGQQVTLSCSPISGHRSVSWYQQTPGQGLQFLFEYFSETQRNKGNFPGRFSGRQFSNSRSEMNVSTLELGDSALYLCASSSDNEQFFGPGTRLTVL.

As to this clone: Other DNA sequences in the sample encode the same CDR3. The CDR3 nucleotides are TGCAGCGTTGAGGTTGGGAGGGGCTCCTCACCGGAGCAGTACTTC. This encodes CSVEVGRGSSPEQYF. This chain links TRBV29-1 with TRBJ2-7, with 7 bases matching TRBD2. CDR3 size: 15 residues. V lost 3 bases to trimming and J lost 7 bases; unmatched junction nucleotides: 15. Germline CDR1 is SQVTM and CDR2 is ANQGSEA.

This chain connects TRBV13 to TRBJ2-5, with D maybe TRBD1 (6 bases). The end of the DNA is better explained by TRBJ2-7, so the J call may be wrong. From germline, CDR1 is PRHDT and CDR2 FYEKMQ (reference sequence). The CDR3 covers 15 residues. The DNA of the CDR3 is TGTGCCAGCAGCTTAACCAGGGGAAGGGTCTACGAGCAGTACTTC. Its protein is CASSLTRGRVYEQYF.

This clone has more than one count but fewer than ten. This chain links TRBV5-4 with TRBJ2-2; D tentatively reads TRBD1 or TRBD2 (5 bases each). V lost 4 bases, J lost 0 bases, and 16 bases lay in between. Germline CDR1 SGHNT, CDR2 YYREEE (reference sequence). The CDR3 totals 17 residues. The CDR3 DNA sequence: TGTGCCAGCAGCCTGCCAGCCGGGACGGCGAACACCGGGGAGCTGTTTTTT. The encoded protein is CASSLPAGTANTGELFF.

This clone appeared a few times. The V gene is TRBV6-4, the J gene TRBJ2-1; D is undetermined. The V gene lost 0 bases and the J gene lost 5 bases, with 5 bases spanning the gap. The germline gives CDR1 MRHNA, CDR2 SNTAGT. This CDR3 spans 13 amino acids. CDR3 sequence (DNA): TGTGCCAGCAGTGACTCAAGGGACAATGAGCAGTTCTTC. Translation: CASSDSRDNEQFF.